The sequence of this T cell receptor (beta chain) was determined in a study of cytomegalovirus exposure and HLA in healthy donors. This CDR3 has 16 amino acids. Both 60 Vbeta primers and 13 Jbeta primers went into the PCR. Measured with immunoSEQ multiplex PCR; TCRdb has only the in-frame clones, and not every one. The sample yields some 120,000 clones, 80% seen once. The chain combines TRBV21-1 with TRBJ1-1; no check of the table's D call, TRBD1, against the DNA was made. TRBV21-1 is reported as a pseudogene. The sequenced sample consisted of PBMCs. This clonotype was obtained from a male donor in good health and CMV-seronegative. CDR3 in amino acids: CASTPRTDRENTEAFF. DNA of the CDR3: TGTGCCAGCACCCCCAGGACAGACCGGGAGAACACTGAAGCTTTCTTT.